This entry features one T cell receptor (beta chain) sequence. Its antigen is undetermined. This sample is part of a study of radiotherapy plus CTLA-4 blockade in lung cancer. Per germline, CDR1 SGHNT and CDR2 YYREEE (reference sequence). The CDR3 has 15 amino acids. Trimming left V 0 bases short and J 5 bases short, with 13 bases between. Profiled with immunoSEQ multiplex PCR; TCRdb holds only in-frame clones, not every one. Of 83,000 or so clones listed, roughly 87% are singletons. Whole-study results and caveats: How blood T cell clones changed early, along with interferon-beta, reportedly forecast response best.

Patients in the study, people with chemo-refractory metastatic non-small-cell lung cancer, received focal radiation plus ipilimumab CTLA-4 blockade. The sequences come from peripheral blood, collected from a patient treated with radiotherapy plus ipilimumab. The TCR originated in a human donor with non-small cell lung cancer who had stable disease on radiotherapy plus ipilimumab. The rearrangement links TRBV5-4 to TRBJ2-3; no reliable D call. CDR3 residues: CASSLAGMAQDTQYF. The CDR3 bases are TGTGCCAGCAGCTTGGCAGGCATGGCCCAAGATACGCAGTATTTT.